A single sample gave rise to the 10 T cell receptor beta chains below, sequenced in a study of cytomegalovirus exposure and HLA in healthy donors. Primers: 60 Vbeta forward and 13 Jbeta reverse. The table came from immunoSEQ multiplex PCR; TCRdb's copy has only in-frame clones and leaves some out. This table holds 75,000 to 95,000 clones, approximately 57% found once. Sequenced sample: PBMCs. Receptors were obtained from a woman younger than 45 in good health and CMV-seronegative.

The chain joins TRBV6-5 to TRBJ2-7; the match to TRBD2 covers 9 bases. CDR3 size: 14 residues. The ends lost 5 bases at V and 7 bases at J; junction bases unmatched: 9. Germline CDR1 MNHEY, CDR2 SVGAGI. CDR3 sequence: CASSIAGARREQYF. The CDR3 DNA is TGTGCCAGCAGTATAGCGGGAGCCCGGAGGGAGCAGTACTTC.

The rearrangement links TRBV6-6 to TRBJ2-3, with 10 bases fitting TRBD1. Germline CDR1 is MNHNY and CDR2 is SVGAGI (reference sequence). The CDR3 contains 15 residues. With V trimmed by 6 bases and J by 5 bases, 8 bases remained unmatched. The CDR3 sequence: CASRPGQGWLDTQYF. Here the CDR3 DNA reads TGTGCCAGCAGGCCGGGACAGGGGTGGTTAGATACGCAGTATTTT.

CDR3 coding DNA: TGTGCCAGCAGCTCTTGGACAGGAGGATCCACAGATACGCAGTATTTT. Protein sequence: CASSSWTGGSTDTQYF. The rearrangement uses TRBV7-9 and TRBJ2-3; 7 positions match TRBD1. The CDR3 totals 16 residues. Germline-derived CDR1 and CDR2 are SEHNR and FQNEAQ (reference sequence). The V gene end was trimmed by 4 bases and the J gene end by 2 bases; junction bases not matched to a gene: 9.

V gene TRBV6-4 combines with J gene TRBJ2-3; D is ambiguous. Germline CDR1 and CDR2: MRHNA and SNTAGT. The CDR3 runs 16 residues. Trimming took off 5 bases at V and 2 bases at J, with 17 bases between the two ends. The CDR3 DNA is TGTGCCAGCAGTCCCGAGGCACACCAGTACACAGATACGCAGTATTTT. Amino acids: CASSPEAHQYTDTQYF.

The V call is TRBV5-6, the J call TRBJ1-1; TRBD1 aligns across 7 bases. This CDR3 is built from 16 residues. Germline V CDR1 and CDR2: SGHDT, YYEEEE. V lost 4 bases to trimming and J lost 0 bases; unmatched junction nucleotides: 9. This chain's CDR3 is CASSITGVPMNTEAFF. Here the CDR3 DNA reads TGTGCCAGCAGCATAACAGGGGTACCGATGAACACTGAAGCTTTCTTT.

The chain uses TRBV4-2 and TRBJ2-3; 8 bases line up with TRBD2. CDR1 and CDR2 from the germline V gene are LGHNA and YNFKEQ. This CDR3 is 15 amino acids long. Germline trimming cut 2 bases from V and 1 base from J; bases unmatched to any gene: 2. The chain's CDR3 is CASSQTGGGTDTQYF. In DNA form, the CDR3 reads TGTGCCAGCAGCCAAACGGGGGGGGGCACAGATACGCAGTATTTT.

The chain joins TRBV7-6 to TRBJ2-5, with 11 positions matching TRBD2. The CDR3 is made up of 16 amino acids. V lost 4 bases to trimming and J lost 2 bases; unmatched junction nucleotides: 6. Germline CDR1 and CDR2: SGHVS and FNYEAQ. The CDR3 bases are TGTGCCAGCAGCTCCCGGGGACTAGCGGTGCAAGAGACCCAGTACTTC. Protein: CASSSRGLAVQETQYF.

Points on this clone: At one of its ends the junction is not consistent with the germline gene, which may arise from a read error. The V gene is TRBV7-9, the J gene TRBJ1-1, with TRBD1 as a possible D gene (6 bases). This CDR3 is built from 15 residues. CDR1 and CDR2 from the germline V gene are SEHNR and FQNEAQ (reference sequence). CDR3 loop: CASSEGTNIFTEDFF. Written as DNA, the CDR3 is TGTGCCAGCAGCGAGGGGACAAACATTTTCACTGAAGATTTCTTT.

The chain is built from TRBV5-1 and TRBJ1-1; 11 bases fit TRBD1. The germline V gene encodes CDR1 SGHRS and CDR2 YFSETQ. This CDR3 region has 15 residues. V lost 4 bases, J lost 5 bases, and 7 bases stayed unmatched. Here the CDR3 DNA reads TGCGCCAGCAGCCTCGGGACAGGGGGGTGGACTGAAGCTTTCTTT. Encoded protein: CASSLGTGGWTEAFF.

This clone was observed a few times. The rearrangement uses TRBV10-1 and TRBJ2-7, with D maybe TRBD1 (6 bases). The V end was cut by 6 bases, the J end by 3 bases, with 12 bases between. Germline-derived CDR1 and CDR2 are WNHNN and SYGVQD (reference sequence). CDR3 length: 13 amino acids. This CDR3 is CASSQGIGYEQYF. CDR3 sequence (DNA): TGCGCCAGCAGCCAGGGGATCGGCTACGAGCAGTACTTC.